This TCR beta chain is drawn from a study of identical twins. Study results and caveats: Not following the same donors, the study drew its conclusions from cross-sectional statistical analysis. Weaker excess twin sharing was seen among beta out-of-frame sequences. With abundant cord blood beta clonotypes, insertions were fewer; memory repertoires showed no such pattern.

This clonotype was picked up many times. Its antigen remains unknown. V dropped 3 bases and J dropped 0 bases, with 10 bases sitting between them. Germline CDR1 is DFQATT and CDR2 is SNEGSKA (reference sequence). The CDR3 sequence is 14 residues long. With template switching, a universal primer site was added, and the cDNA carried unique molecular identifiers. TCRdb reprocessed the 5' RACE reads with MiXCR, giving one entry per CDR3 protein. The table shows hundreds of thousands of distinct CDR3 sequences, with over 8.5% occurring only once. The sample was also reused in another study, on yellow fever vaccine responses in identical twins.

The sample taken for sequencing was PBMCs. The genes are TRBV20-1 and TRBJ2-3; unclear D gene. The receptor's source is a woman between 18 and 30 years old in good health. CDR3 sequence: CSARWISSTDTQYF. The CDR3 DNA reads as TGCAGTGCTAGGTGGATCTCTAGCACAGATACGCAGTATTTT.